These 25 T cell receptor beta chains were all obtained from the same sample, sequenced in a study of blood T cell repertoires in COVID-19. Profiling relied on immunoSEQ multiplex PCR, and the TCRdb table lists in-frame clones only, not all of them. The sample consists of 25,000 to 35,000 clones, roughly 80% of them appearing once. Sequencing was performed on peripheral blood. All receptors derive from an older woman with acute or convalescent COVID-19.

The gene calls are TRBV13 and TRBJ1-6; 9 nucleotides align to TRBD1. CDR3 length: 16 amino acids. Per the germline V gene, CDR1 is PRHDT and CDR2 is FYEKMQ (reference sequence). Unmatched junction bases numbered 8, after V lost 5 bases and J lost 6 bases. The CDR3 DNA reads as TGTGCCAGCAGCCCGCGAGTGGACAGGGGTAATTCACCCCTCCACTTT. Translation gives CASSPRVDRGNSPLHF. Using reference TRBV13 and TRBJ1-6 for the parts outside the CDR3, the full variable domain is AAGVIQSPRHLIKEKRETATLKCYPIPRHDTVYWYQQGPGQDPQFLISFYEKMQSDKGSIPDRFSAQQFSDYHSELNMSSLELGDSALYFCASSPRVDRGNSPLHFGNGTRLTVT.

Written as DNA, the CDR3 is TGTGCCAGCAGCCAGACAGAAACCTATGGCTACACCTTC. Amino acids: CASSQTETYGYTF. The chain links TRBV12-3 or TRBV12-4 to TRBJ1-2; a weak D match, TRBD1 (5 bases). Trimming took 6 bases from V and 4 from J, leaving 12 bases between them. This CDR3 has 13 residues.

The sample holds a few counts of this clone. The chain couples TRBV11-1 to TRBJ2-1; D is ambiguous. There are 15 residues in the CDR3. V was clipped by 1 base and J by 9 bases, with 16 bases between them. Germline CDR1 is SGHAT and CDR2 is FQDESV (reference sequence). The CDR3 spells CASSLGIPRGSEQFF. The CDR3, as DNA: TGTGCCAGCAGCTTAGGGATTCCTAGAGGAAGTGAGCAGTTCTTC.

The CDR3 spells CASTSRDSKYEQYF. CDR3 sequence (DNA): TGTGCCAGCACCTCCCGGGACAGCAAGTACGAGCAGTACTTC. This chain joins TRBV5-4 and TRBJ2-7; the match to TRBD1 covers 7 bases. This CDR3 has 14 residues. Germline V gene sequence: CDR1 SGHNT, CDR2 YYREEE (reference sequence). V gave up 6 bases and J gave up 4 bases; unmatched junction bases: 10.

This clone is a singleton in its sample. CDR3 loop: CASSLSGQGFSDTQYF. The CDR3 nucleotides read TGTGCCAGCAGCCTATCCGGACAGGGGTTTTCAGATACGCAGTATTTT. This sequence joins TRBV27 and TRBJ2-3, with 9 bases that match TRBD1. The CDR3 covers 16 residues. Germline V gives CDR1 MNHEY, CDR2 SMNVEV (reference sequence). The ends lost 6 bases at V and 4 bases at J; junction bases unmatched: 11.

CDR3 sequence: CASSLPGQGIIDTQYF. CDR3 sequence (DNA): TGTGCCAGCAGCCTCCCGGGACAGGGGATAATCGATACGCAGTATTTT. The chain combines TRBV7-2 with TRBJ2-3, with 10 positions matching TRBD1. Trimming at V came to 5 bases and at J to 6 bases, leaving 11 bases not matched to a gene. The CDR3 consists of 16 residues. Germline V CDR1 and CDR2: SGHTA, FQGNSA.

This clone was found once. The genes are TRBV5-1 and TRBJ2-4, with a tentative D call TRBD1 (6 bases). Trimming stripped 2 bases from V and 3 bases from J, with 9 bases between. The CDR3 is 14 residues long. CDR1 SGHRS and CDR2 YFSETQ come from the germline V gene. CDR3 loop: CASSLQGDKNIQYF. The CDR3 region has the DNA TGCGCCAGCAGCTTACAGGGAGACAAAAACATTCAGTACTTC.

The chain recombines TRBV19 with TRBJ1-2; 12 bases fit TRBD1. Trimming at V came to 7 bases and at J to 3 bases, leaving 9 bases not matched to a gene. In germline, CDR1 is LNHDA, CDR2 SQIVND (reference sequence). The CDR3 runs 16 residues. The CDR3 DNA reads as TGTGCCAGTACTATGGGGACAGGGGGCCGACACTATGGCTACACCTTC. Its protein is CASTMGTGGRHYGYTF.

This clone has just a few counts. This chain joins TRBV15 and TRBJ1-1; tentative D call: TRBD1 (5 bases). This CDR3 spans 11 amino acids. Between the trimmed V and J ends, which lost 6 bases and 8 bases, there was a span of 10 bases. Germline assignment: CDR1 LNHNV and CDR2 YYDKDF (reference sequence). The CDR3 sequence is CATRGVLEAFF. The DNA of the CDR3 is TGTGCCACCAGAGGGGTGCTGGAAGCTTTCTTT.

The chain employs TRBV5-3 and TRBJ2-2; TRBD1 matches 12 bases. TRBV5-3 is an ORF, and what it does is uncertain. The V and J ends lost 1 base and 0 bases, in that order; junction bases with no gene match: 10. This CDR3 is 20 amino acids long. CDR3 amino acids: CARSLKGQGAGAANTGELFF. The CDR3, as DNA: TGTGCCAGAAGCTTGAAGGGACAGGGGGCAGGAGCCGCGAACACCGGGGAGCTGTTTTTT.

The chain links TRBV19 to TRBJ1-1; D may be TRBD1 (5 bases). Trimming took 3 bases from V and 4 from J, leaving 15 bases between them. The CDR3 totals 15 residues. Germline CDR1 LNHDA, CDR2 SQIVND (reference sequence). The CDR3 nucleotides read TGTGCCAGTAGTATGATGTTAGGGGTTGCCACTGAAGCTTTCTTT. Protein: CASSMMLGVATEAFF.

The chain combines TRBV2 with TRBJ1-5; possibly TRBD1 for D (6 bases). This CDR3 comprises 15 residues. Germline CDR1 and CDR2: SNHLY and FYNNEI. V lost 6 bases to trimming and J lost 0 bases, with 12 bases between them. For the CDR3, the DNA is TGTGCCAGCAGGGACAGTCTCCCTAGCAATCAGCCCCAGCATTTT. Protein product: CASRDSLPSNQPQHF.

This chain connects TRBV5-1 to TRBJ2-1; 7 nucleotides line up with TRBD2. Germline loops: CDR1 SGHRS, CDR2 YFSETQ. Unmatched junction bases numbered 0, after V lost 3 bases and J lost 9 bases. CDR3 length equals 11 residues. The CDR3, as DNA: TGCGCCAGCAGCTGGGGGGGTGAGCAGTTCTTC. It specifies CASSWGGEQFF. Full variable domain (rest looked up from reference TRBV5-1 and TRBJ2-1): KAGVTQTPRYLIKTRGQQVTLSCSPISGHRSVSWYQQTPGQGLQFLFEYFSETQRNKGNFPGRFSGRQFSNSRSEMNVSTLELGDSALYLCASSWGGEQFFGPGTRLTVL.

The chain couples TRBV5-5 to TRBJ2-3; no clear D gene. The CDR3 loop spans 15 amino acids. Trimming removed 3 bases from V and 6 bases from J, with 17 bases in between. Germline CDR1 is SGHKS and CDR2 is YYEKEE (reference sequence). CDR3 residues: CASSSRAFNLDTQYF. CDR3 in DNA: TGTGCCAGCAGCTCCCGAGCTTTCAATTTGGATACGCAGTATTTT.

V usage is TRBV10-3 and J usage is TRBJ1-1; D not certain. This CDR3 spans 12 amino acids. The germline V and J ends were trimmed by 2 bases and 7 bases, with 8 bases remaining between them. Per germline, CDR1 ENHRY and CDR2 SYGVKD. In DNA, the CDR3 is TGTGCCATCAGTGAGGGATCGGGTGAAGCTTTCTTT. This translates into CAISEGSGEAFF.

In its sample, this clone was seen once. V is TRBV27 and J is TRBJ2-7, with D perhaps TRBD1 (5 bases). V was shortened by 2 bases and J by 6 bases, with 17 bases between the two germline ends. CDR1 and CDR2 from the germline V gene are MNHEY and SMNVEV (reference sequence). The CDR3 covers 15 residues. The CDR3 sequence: CASSLTDSLLGEQYF. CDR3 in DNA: TGTGCCAGCAGTTTAACCGACAGCCTCCTAGGCGAGCAGTACTTC.

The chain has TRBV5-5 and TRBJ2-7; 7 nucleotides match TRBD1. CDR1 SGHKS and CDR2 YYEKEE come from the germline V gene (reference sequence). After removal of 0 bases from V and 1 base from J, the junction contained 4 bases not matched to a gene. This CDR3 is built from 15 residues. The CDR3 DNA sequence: TGTGCCAGCAGCTTGGCCGGGACAGATTCCTACGAGCAGTACTTC. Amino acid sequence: CASSLAGTDSYEQYF.

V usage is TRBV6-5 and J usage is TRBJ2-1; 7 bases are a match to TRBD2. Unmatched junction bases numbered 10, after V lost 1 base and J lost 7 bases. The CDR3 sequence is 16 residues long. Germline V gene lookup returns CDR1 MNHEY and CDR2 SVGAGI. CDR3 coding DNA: TGTGCCAGCAGTTACTACGGATACATGGGAGGGAATGAGCAGTTCTTC. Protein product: CASSYYGYMGGNEQFF.

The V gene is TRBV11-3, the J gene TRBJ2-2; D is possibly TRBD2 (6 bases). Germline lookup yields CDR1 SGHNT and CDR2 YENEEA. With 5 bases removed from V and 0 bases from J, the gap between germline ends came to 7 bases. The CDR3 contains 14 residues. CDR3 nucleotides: TGTGCCAGCAGCGCGGGGCCGAACACCGGGGAGCTGTTTTTT. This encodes CASSAGPNTGELFF.

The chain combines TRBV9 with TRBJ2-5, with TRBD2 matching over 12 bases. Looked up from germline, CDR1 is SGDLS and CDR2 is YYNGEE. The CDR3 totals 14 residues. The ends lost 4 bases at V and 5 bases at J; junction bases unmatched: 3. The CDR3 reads CASSPGTSGETQYF. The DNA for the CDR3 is TGTGCCAGCAGCCCGGGGACTAGCGGGGAGACCCAGTACTTC.

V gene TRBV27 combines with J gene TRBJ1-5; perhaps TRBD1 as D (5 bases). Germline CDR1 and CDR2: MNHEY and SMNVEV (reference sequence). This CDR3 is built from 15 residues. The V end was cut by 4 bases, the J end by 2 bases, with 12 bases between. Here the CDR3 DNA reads TGTGCCAGCAGTTCTCACTTAGGGGGCAATCAGCCCCAGCATTTT. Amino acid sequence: CASSSHLGGNQPQHF.

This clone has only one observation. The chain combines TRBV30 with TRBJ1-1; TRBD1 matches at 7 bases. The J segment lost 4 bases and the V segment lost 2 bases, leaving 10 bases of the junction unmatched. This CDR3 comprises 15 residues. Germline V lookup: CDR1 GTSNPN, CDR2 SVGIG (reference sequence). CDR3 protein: CAWSSGPQGSTEAFF. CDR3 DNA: TGTGCCTGGAGTTCTGGGCCACAGGGGAGCACTGAAGCTTTCTTT.

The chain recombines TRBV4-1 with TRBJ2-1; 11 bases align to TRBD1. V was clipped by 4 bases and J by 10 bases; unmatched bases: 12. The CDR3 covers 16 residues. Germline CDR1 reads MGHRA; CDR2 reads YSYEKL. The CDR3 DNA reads TGCGCCAGCAGCCCATCCCGGGACAGGGGGGGGTGGGAGCAGTTCTTC. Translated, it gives CASSPSRDRGGWEQFF.

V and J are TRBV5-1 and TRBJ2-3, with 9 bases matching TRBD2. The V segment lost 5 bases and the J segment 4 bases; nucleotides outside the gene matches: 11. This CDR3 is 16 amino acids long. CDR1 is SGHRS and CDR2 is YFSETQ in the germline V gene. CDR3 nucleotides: TGCGCCAGCAGACGTGCCCCAGCGGGGGGTCCAGATACGCAGTATTTT. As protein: CASRRAPAGGPDTQYF.

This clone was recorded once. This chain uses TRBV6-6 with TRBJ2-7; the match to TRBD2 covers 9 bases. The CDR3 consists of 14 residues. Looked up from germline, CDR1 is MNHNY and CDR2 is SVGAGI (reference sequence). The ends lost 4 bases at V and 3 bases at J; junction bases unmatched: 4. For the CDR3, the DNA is TGTGCCAGCAGTTTTGCGGGGGGGGTCTACGAGCAGTACTTC. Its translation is CASSFAGGVYEQYF.